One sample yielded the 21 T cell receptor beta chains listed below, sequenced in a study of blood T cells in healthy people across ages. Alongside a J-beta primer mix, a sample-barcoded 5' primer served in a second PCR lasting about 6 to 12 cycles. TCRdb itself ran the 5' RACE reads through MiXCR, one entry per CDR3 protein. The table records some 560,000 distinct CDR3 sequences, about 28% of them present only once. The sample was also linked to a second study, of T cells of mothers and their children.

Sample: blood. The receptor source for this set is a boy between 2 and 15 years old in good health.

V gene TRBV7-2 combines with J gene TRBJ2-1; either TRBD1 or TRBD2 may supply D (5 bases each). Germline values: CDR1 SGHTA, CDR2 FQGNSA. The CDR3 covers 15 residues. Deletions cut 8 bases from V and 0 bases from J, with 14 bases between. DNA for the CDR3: TGTGCCAGCCTCAGGGATGGGAGCTCCTACAATGAGCAGTTCTTC. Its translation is CASLRDGSSYNEQFF. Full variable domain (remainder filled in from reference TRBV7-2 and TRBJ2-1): GAGVSQSPSNKVTEKGKDVELRCDPISGHTALYWYRQSLGQGLEFLIYFQGNSAPDKSGLPSDRFSAERTGGSVSTLTIQRTQQEDSAVYLCASLRDGSSYNEQFFGPGTRLTVL.

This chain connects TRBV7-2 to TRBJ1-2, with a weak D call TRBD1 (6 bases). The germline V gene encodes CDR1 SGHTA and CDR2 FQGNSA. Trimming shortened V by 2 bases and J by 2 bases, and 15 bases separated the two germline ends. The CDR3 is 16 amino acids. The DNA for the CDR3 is TGTGCCAGCAGCTTATATGTGTGGGGGCAAAACTATGGCTACACCTTC. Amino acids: CASSLYVWGQNYGYTF. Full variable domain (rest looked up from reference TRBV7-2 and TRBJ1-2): GAGVSQSPSNKVTEKGKDVELRCDPISGHTALYWYRQSLGQGLEFLIYFQGNSAPDKSGLPSDRFSAERTGGSVSTLTIQRTQQEDSAVYLCASSLYVWGQNYGYTFGSGTRLTVV.

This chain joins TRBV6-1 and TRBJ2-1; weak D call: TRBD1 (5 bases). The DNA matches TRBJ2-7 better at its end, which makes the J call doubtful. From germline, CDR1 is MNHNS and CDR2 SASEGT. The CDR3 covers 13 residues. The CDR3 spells CASSEQGPYEQYF. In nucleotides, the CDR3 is TGTGCCAGCAGTGAGCAGGGTCCCTACGAGCAGTACTTC.

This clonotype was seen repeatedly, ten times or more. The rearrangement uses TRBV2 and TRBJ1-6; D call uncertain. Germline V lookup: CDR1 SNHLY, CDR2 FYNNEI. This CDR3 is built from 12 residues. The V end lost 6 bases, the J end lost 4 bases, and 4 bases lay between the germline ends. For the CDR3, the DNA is TGTGCCAGCAGGCCATATAATTCACCCCTCCACTTT. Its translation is CASRPYNSPLHF.

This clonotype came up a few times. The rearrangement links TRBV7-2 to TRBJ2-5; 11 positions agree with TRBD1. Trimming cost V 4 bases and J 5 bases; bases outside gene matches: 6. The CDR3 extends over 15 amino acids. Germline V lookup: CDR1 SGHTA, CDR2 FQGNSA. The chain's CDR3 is CASSSRRTGGETQYF. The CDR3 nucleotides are TGTGCCAGCAGCTCTCGAAGGACAGGGGGCGAGACCCAGTACTTC.

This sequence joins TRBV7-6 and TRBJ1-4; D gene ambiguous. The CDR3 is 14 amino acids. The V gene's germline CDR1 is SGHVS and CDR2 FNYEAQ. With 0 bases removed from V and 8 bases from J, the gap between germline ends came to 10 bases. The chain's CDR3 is CASSLALGGEKLFF. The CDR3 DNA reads TGTGCCAGCAGCTTAGCTCTCGGCGGGGAAAAACTGTTTTTT.

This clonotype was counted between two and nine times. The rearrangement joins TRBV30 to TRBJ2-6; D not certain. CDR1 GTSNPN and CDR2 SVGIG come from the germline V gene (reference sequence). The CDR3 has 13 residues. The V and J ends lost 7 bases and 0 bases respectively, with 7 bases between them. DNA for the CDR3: TGTGCCTCAGGTCCCTCTGGGGCCAACGTCCTGACTTTC. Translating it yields CASGPSGANVLTF.

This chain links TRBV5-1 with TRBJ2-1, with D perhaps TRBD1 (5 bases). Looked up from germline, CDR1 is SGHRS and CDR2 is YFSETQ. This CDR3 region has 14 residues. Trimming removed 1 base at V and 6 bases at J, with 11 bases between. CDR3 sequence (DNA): TGCGCCAGCAGCTTGAGCCAGGGCCTCAATGAGCAGTTCTTC. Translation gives CASSLSQGLNEQFF.

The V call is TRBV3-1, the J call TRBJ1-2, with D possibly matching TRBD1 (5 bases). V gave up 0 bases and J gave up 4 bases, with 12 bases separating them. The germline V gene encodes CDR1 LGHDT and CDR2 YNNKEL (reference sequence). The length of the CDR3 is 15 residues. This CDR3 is CASSQDPARVYGYTF. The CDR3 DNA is TGTGCCAGCAGCCAAGATCCCGCCAGGGTCTATGGCTACACCTTC.

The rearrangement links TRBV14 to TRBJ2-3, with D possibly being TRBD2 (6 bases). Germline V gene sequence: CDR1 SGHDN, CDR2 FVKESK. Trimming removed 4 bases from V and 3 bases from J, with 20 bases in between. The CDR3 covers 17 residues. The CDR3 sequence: CASSRLLGGLPTDTQYF. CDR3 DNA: TGTGCCAGCAGCCGTTTATTGGGGGGACTTCCGACAGATACGCAGTATTTT. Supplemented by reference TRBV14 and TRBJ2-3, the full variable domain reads EAGVTQFPSHSVIEKGQTVTLRCDPISGHDNLYWYRRVMGKEIKFLLHFVKESKQDESGMPNNRFLAERTGGTYSTLKVQPAELEDSGVYFCASSRLLGGLPTDTQYFGPGTRLTVL.

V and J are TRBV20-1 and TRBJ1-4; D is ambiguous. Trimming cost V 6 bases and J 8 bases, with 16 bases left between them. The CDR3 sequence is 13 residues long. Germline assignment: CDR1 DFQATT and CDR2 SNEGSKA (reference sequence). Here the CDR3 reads CSAHQNGVEKLFF. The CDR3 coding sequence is TGCAGTGCGCACCAGAACGGGGTCGAAAAACTGTTTTTT.

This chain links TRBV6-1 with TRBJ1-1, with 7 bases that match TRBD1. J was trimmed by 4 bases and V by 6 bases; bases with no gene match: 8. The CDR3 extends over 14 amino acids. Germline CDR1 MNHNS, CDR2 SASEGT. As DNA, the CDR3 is TGTGCCAGCAGAAACTCAGGGGGAAGCACTGAAGCTTTCTTT. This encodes CASRNSGGSTEAFF.

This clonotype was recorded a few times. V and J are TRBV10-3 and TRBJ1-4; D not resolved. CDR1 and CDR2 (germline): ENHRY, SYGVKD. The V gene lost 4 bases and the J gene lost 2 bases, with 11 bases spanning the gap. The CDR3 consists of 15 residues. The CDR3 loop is CAISVAEGTNEKLFF. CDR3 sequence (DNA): TGTGCCATCAGTGTCGCGGAGGGCACTAATGAAAAACTGTTTTTT.

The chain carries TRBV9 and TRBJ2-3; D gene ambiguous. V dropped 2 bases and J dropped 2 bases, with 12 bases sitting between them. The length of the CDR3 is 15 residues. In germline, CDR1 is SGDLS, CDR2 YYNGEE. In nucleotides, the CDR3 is TGTGCCAGCAGCGTCGGGCTCCTCACCACAGATACGCAGTATTTT. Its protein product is CASSVGLLTTDTQYF.

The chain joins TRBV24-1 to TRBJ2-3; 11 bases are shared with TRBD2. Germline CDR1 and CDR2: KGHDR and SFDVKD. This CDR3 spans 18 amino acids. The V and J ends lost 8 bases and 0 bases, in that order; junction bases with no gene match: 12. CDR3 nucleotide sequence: TGTGCCACCATGATCTTGAATAGCGGGAGGGAGAGCACAGATACGCAGTATTTT. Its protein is CATMILNSGRESTDTQYF.

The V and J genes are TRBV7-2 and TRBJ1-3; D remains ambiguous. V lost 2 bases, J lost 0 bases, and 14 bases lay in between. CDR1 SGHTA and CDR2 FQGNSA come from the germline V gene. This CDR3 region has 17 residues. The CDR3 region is CASSLWGVRSSGNTIYF. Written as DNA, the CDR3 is TGTGCCAGCAGCTTATGGGGTGTTAGGAGCTCTGGAAACACCATATATTTT.

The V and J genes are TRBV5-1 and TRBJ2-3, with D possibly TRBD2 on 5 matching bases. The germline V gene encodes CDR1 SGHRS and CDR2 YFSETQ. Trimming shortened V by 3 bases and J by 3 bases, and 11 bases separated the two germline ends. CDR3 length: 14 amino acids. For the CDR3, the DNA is TGCGCCAGCAGCTCCGGGGATTATACAGATACGCAGTATTTT. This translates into CASSSGDYTDTQYF.

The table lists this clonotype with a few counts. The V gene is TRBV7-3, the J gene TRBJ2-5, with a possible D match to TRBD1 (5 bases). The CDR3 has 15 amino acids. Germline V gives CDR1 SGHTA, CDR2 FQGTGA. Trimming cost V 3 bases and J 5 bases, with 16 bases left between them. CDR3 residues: CASSFYGLRGETQYF. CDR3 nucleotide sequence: TGTGCCAGCAGCTTCTATGGCCTTAGGGGCGAGACCCAGTACTTC.

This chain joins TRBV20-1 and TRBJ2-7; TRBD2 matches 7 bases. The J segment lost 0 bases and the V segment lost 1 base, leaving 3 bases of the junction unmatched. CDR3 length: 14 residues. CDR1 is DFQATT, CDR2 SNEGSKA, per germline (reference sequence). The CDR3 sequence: CSARGGGPSYEQYF. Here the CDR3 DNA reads TGCAGTGCTAGAGGGGGGGGACCCTCCTACGAGCAGTACTTC.

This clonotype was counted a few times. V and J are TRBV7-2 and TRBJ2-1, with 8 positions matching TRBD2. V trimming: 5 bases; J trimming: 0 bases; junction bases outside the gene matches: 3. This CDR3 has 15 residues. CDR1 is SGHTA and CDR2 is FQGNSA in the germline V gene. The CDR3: CASSARGGSYNEQFF. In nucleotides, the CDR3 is TGTGCCAGCAGCGCCCGGGGGGGCTCCTACAATGAGCAGTTCTTC.

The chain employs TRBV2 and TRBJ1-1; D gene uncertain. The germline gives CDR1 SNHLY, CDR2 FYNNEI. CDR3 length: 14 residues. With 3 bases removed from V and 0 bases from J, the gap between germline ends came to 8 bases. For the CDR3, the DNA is TGTGCCAGCAGTGAGGCGGGGATGAACACTGAAGCTTTCTTT. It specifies CASSEAGMNTEAFF.